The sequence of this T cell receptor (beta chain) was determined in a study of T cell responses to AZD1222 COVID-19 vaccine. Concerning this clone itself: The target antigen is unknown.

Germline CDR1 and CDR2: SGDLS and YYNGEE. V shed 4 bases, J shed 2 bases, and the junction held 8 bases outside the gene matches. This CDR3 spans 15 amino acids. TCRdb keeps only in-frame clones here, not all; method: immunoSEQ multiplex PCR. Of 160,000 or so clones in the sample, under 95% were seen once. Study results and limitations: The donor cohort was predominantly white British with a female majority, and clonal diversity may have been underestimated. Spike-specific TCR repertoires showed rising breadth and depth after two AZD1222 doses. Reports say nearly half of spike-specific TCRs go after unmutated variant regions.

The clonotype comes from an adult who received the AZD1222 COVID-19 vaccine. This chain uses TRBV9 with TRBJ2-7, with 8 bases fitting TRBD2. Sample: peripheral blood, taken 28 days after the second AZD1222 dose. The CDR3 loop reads CASSSGTSGPYEQYF. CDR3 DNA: TGTGCCAGCAGCTCCGGGACTAGTGGCCCCTACGAGCAGTACTTC.